Each of the 23 T cell receptor beta chains below was sequenced from the same sample in a study of blood T cells in healthy people across ages. Combining a sample-barcoded 5' primer with a J-beta primer mix, a second PCR ran for about 6 to 12 cycles. MiXCR, run by TCRdb on the 5' RACE reads, gives a single entry per CDR3 protein. This sample has around 870,000 distinct CDR3 sequences, with more than 25% found just once. Sequencing was done on a sample of blood. All receptors come from a woman older than 75 in good health.

Concerning this clonotype: A clone one base away is much larger, so this may be a read error. The chain combines TRBV6-2 or TRBV6-3 with TRBJ2-7, with 8 bases lining up with TRBD1. CDR3 length equals 11 residues. Looked up from germline, CDR1 is MNHEY and CDR2 is SVGEGT. CDR3 DNA: TGTGCCGGCAGTCACAGGGGGGAGCAGTACTTC. Translation: CAGSHRGEQYF.

This clonotype was counted at least ten times. The V gene is TRBV5-6, the J gene TRBJ2-1, with 13 bases that match TRBD2. The CDR3 runs 17 residues. Per the germline V gene, CDR1 is SGHDT and CDR2 is YYEEEE. J lost 7 bases, V lost 3 bases, and 10 bases had no gene match. CDR3 bases: TGTGCCAGCAGCTGGGATGTCGGGACTAGCGGGGTAAATGAGCAGTTCTTC. Translated: CASSWDVGTSGVNEQFF.

This clonotype appeared a few times. This chain connects TRBV5-1 to TRBJ2-7, with 9 bases fitting TRBD2. Germline-derived CDR1 and CDR2 are SGHRS and YFSETQ. Germline trimming cut 3 bases from V and 3 bases from J; bases unmatched to any gene: 16. The CDR3 contains 18 residues. CDR3: CASSSWGSGGPTGYEQYF. CDR3 DNA sequence: TGCGCCAGCAGCTCCTGGGGAAGCGGGGGGCCGACTGGCTACGAGCAGTACTTC.

This clonotype was recorded at least ten times. The rearrangement joins TRBV7-9 to TRBJ2-1; no clear D. The germline V gene encodes CDR1 SEHNR and CDR2 FQNEAQ (reference sequence). The CDR3 extends over 15 amino acids. V lost 3 bases, J lost 1 base, and 10 bases lay in between. This CDR3 is CASSFGLTSYNEQFF. The DNA for the CDR3 is TGTGCCAGCAGCTTCGGTTTAACTTCCTACAATGAGCAGTTCTTC. Full variable domain (missing parts from reference TRBV7-9 and TRBJ2-1): DTGVSQNPRHKITKRGQNVTFRCDPISEHNRLYWYRQTLGQGPEFLTYFQNEAQLEKSRLLSDRFSAERPKGSFSTLEIQRTEQGDSAMYLCASSFGLTSYNEQFFGPGTRLTVL.

This clonotype was observed a single time. V is TRBV28 and J is TRBJ2-3, with 12 nucleotides matching TRBD2. Germline V gene sequence: CDR1 MDHEN, CDR2 SYDVKM. The CDR3 runs 19 residues. J was trimmed by 1 base and V by 6 bases; bases with no gene match: 14. CDR3 in amino acids: CASRGRPGLAGGGTDTQYF. The CDR3 nucleotides read TGTGCCAGCAGAGGGCGTCCGGGACTAGCGGGCGGTGGCACAGATACGCAGTATTTT.

This clonotype was observed at least ten times. V usage is TRBV20-1 and J usage is TRBJ2-1; 7 bases fit TRBD2. CDR1 is DFQATT, CDR2 SNEGSKA, per germline (reference sequence). The trim removed 6 bases at V and 7 bases at J, leaving 6 bases unmatched. CDR3 length: 12 residues. This CDR3 reads CSAPREQNEQFF. CDR3 in DNA: TGCAGTGCCCCGCGGGAGCAGAATGAGCAGTTCTTC.

The chain carries TRBV20-1 and TRBJ1-3; D gene ambiguous. V lost 0 bases to trimming and J lost 0 bases, with 6 bases between them. This CDR3 comprises 14 residues. Germline V gene sequence: CDR1 DFQATT, CDR2 SNEGSKA (reference sequence). CDR3 coding DNA: TGCAGTGCTAGAGAGACAAACTCTGGAAACACCATATATTTT. Translated: CSARETNSGNTIYF.

As to this clonotype: The conserved phenylalanine or tryptophan normally closing the CDR3 is absent here, so this likely arose from a read error. The chain joins TRBV6-5 to TRBJ2-2; D might be TRBD1 (5 bases). The CDR3 loop spans 15 amino acids. Germline V gene data show CDR1 as MNHEY and CDR2 as SVGAGI. V was pared by 6 bases and J by 0 bases, with 11 bases between. The CDR3 DNA is TGTGCCAGCAGCAGAGGACACTCGAACACCGGGGAGCTGTTTGTT. This sequence encodes CASSRGHSNTGELFV.

The V gene is TRBV6-4, the J gene TRBJ2-3; D might be TRBD2 (6 bases). The CDR3 runs 15 residues. CDR1 MRHNA and CDR2 SNTAGT come from the germline V gene. Trimming removed 2 bases from V and 0 bases from J, with 9 bases in between. The CDR3 DNA follows: TGTGCCAGCAGTGACGGCGGGGCCAGCACAGATACGCAGTATTTT. Residues: CASSDGGASTDTQYF.

The chain links TRBV6-5 to TRBJ1-1, with a possible D match to TRBD1 (5 bases). Germline assignment: CDR1 MNHEY and CDR2 SVGAGI. This CDR3 spans 14 amino acids. Trimming took 7 bases from V and 0 from J, leaving 12 bases between them. CDR3 bases: TGTGCCAGCAAGGGCGGGGCGATGAACACTGAAGCTTTCTTT. The encoded protein is CASKGGAMNTEAFF.

About this clonotype itself: Possible read error: a much larger clone is one base away. The chain combines TRBV28 with TRBJ2-7, with TRBD2 matching over 10 bases. Germline CDR1 and CDR2: MDHEN and SYDVKM. This CDR3 region has 16 residues. V lost 6 bases to trimming and J lost 7 bases; unmatched junction nucleotides: 15. The CDR3 reads CASRLAGDPTYNEQYF. The DNA for the CDR3 is TGTGCCAGCAGGCTAGCGGGGGATCCAACCTACAATGAGCAGTACTTC.

V gene TRBV3-1 combines with J gene TRBJ2-2, with 10 nucleotides matching TRBD2. With 0 bases clipped from V and 7 bases from J, the junction kept 11 bases outside the gene matches. Germline CDR1 is LGHDT and CDR2 is YNNKEL (reference sequence). The CDR3 covers 18 residues. The CDR3 DNA sequence: TGTGCCAGCAGCCAAGATAACCTAGCGGGGGCCAAGCGCGGGGAGCTGTTTTTT. It specifies CASSQDNLAGAKRGELFF.

The chain uses TRBV7-2 and TRBJ2-3; TRBD2 is a possible D gene (6 bases). V lost 6 bases, J lost 5 bases, and 21 bases lay in between. Germline CDR1 is SGHTA and CDR2 is FQGNSA. The CDR3 spans 16 residues. CDR3 sequence reads: CASRPRGTLWVDTQYF. The CDR3 DNA sequence: TGTGCCAGCAGGCCCCGAGGGACTTTGTGGGTAGATACGCAGTATTTT. The full variable domain, with the rest looked up from reference TRBV7-2 and TRBJ2-3, is GAGVSQSPSNKVTEKGKDVELRCDPISGHTALYWYRQSLGQGLEFLIYFQGNSAPDKSGLPSDRFSAERTGGSVSTLTIQRTQQEDSAVYLCASRPRGTLWVDTQYFGPGTRLTVL.

V usage is TRBV12-3 or TRBV12-4 and J usage is TRBJ1-6, with a possible D match to TRBD1 (5 bases). The CDR3 is made up of 16 amino acids. With 5 bases removed from V and 6 bases from J, the gap between germline ends came to 17 bases. CDR3 protein: CASSPDWTRGNSPLHF. The CDR3 DNA reads TGTGCCAGCAGTCCGGATTGGACACGGGGTAATTCACCCCTCCACTTT.

As concerns this clonotype: A much larger clone differs from this one at a single base, so this may be a read error. The chain recombines TRBV20-1 with TRBJ1-2, with D perhaps TRBD1 (6 bases). The CDR3 sequence is 12 residues long. Germline-derived CDR1 and CDR2 are DFQATT and SNEGSKA (reference sequence). Trimming pared 3 bases from V and 6 bases from J, leaving 11 bases between. This CDR3 reads CSASGDRNGYTF. For the CDR3, the DNA is TGCAGTGCTAGTGGTGACAGGAATGGCTACACCTTC.

This clonotype was seen only a few times. This rearrangement joins TRBV7-2 to TRBJ2-3, with 11 nucleotides matching TRBD2. The CDR3 has 17 amino acids. The V gene end was trimmed by 7 bases and the J gene end by 3 bases; junction bases not matched to a gene: 12. CDR1 is SGHTA, CDR2 FQGNSA, per germline. The CDR3 reads CASTLKVAGGATDTQYF. In nucleotides, the CDR3 is TGTGCCAGCACCCTTAAGGTAGCGGGGGGGGCAACAGATACGCAGTATTTT.

This clonotype turned up a few times. V gene TRBV6-6 combines with J gene TRBJ2-2; perhaps TRBD1 as D (6 bases). CDR1 and CDR2 from the germline V gene are MNHNY and SVGAGI (reference sequence). The CDR3 has 16 amino acids. Trimming shortened V by 0 bases and J by 3 bases, and 11 bases separated the two germline ends. CDR3 nucleotide sequence: TGTGCCAGCAGTTACTCCCGACAGGAGCACACCGGGGAGCTGTTTTTT. Its protein is CASSYSRQEHTGELFF.

On this clonotype: One base away lies a much larger clone, so this may be a sequencing read error. The V gene is TRBV4-2, the J gene TRBJ2-5; TRBD2 matches 10 bases. CDR3 length: 16 residues. With 3 bases clipped from V and 11 bases from J, the junction kept 15 bases outside the gene matches. Per the germline V gene, CDR1 is LGHNA and CDR2 is YNFKEQ. Written as DNA, the CDR3 is TGTGCCAGCAGCCAGACAGCGGGGGGGCTTTACAATGAGCAGTACTTC. This translates into CASSQTAGGLYNEQYF.

This clonotype was seen ten or more times. The J gene is TRBJ2-1, the V gene TRBV29-1; D gene uncertain. Germline V gene lookup returns CDR1 SQVTM and CDR2 ANQGSEA. The length of the CDR3 is 10 residues. Between the trimmed V and J ends, which lost 4 bases and 5 bases, there was a span of 3 bases. For the CDR3, the DNA is TGCAGCGTTGGCCACAATGAGCAGTTCTTC. This translates into CSVGHNEQFF.

Many counts were recorded for this clonotype. The chain recombines TRBV7-2 with TRBJ2-1, with 12 bases fitting TRBD1. This CDR3 contains 18 residues. V shed 3 bases, J shed 8 bases, and the junction held 14 bases outside the gene matches. Germline V gene data show CDR1 as SGHTA and CDR2 as FQGNSA. CDR3 amino acids: CASSLGQGAAVSGDEQFF. CDR3 DNA: TGTGCCAGCAGCTTGGGACAGGGGGCGGCCGTCAGCGGCGATGAGCAGTTCTTC.

This clonotype has a handful of counts. V usage is TRBV5-1 and J usage is TRBJ2-2; D is perhaps TRBD2 (7 bases). The CDR3 sequence is 17 residues long. The ends were cut back, 6 bases at V and 7 bases at J, with 25 bases in the middle. CDR1 SGHRS and CDR2 YFSETQ come from the germline V gene. CDR3 nucleotide sequence: TGCGCCAGCAATGGAGGCGTAGGCGGGGGCGTCGTCGGGGAGCTGTTTTTT. Its translation is CASNGGVGGGVVGELFF.

Many counts were recorded for this clonotype. The rearrangement links TRBV29-1 to TRBJ2-1; TRBD1 matches at 10 bases. The CDR3 is 16 residues long. Germline-derived CDR1 and CDR2 are SQVTM and ANQGSEA. V lost 0 bases and J lost 1; bases outside the gene matches: 3. The chain's CDR3 is CSVEDWTGGSYNEQFF. The DNA for the CDR3 is TGCAGCGTTGAAGACTGGACAGGGGGATCCTACAATGAGCAGTTCTTC.

The genes are TRBV3-1 and TRBJ1-2, with 9 bases identical to TRBD1. J gave up 8 bases and V 6 bases, and 7 bases lay outside the gene matches. Germline V lookup: CDR1 LGHDT, CDR2 YNNKEL (reference sequence). This CDR3 has 13 amino acids. CDR3 DNA: TGTGCCAGCAGTCAATGGACAGGGGTCGGCTACACCTTC. This codes for CASSQWTGVGYTF.